The 25 T cell receptor beta chains listed next were all sequenced from one sample in a study of prognosis after radiotherapy for stage I lung cancer. Two rounds of multiplex PCR amplified TCR beta CDR3 from genomic DNA. Primers specific to each TRBV and TRBJ gene drove first-round PCR. Using its own MiXCR run on the multiplex PCR reads, TCRdb lists one record per CDR3 protein. The table shows about 30,000 distinct CDR3 sequences, with 30% to 40% occurring only once. This specimen consisted of PBMCs, obtained before or after stereotactic body radiation therapy (not recorded which). The receptors originated from a donor aged 50 or older with non-small cell lung cancer.

By sample fraction, this clonotype is medium-sized. This chain links TRBV6-1 with TRBJ2-7; possibly TRBD1 for D (6 bases). V was cut by 9 bases and J by 4 bases, with 16 bases left in between. CDR3 size: 13 residues. CDR1 is MNHNS and CDR2 is SASEGT in the germline V gene. The CDR3 DNA follows: TGTGCCAGTCTGGGGGACACCCATTACGAGCAGTACTTC. Protein product: CASLGDTHYEQYF.

This clonotype was seen repeatedly, ten times or more. The junction does not match germline at one end; this may be a read error. The chain employs TRBV30 and TRBJ2-1, with 7 bases matching TRBD2. Germline values: CDR1 GTSNPN, CDR2 SVGIG (reference sequence). The CDR3 runs 14 residues. This chain's CDR3 is CAWRGTSEYNERFF. CDR3 nucleotide sequence: TGTGCCTGGAGAGGAACTAGCGAATACAATGAGCGGTTCTTC. Complete variable domain (other parts from reference TRBV30 and TRBJ2-1): SQTIHQWPATLVQPVGSPLSLECTVEGTSNPNLYWYRQAAGRGLQLLFYSVGIGQISSEVPQNLSASRPQDRQFILSSKKLLLSDSGFYLCAWRGTSEYNERFFGPGTRLTVL.

The table lists this clonotype with many counts. V usage is TRBV20-1 and J usage is TRBJ2-3; TRBD2 aligns across 9 bases. CDR3 length: 18 amino acids. The ends lost 3 bases at V and 0 bases at J; junction bases unmatched: 13. Germline CDR1 reads DFQATT; CDR2 reads SNEGSKA (reference sequence). In nucleotides, the CDR3 is TGCAGTGCTAGGGGGACTAGCTCCAGCCGGGCTAGCACAGATACGCAGTATTTT. This sequence encodes CSARGTSSSRASTDTQYF.

This clonotype has at least ten counts. This rearrangement joins TRBV5-6 to TRBJ2-1, with TRBD1 identical over 9 bases. V dropped 5 bases and J dropped 3; count of bases not matched to a gene: 9. CDR1 and CDR2 from the germline V gene are SGHDT and YYEEEE. The CDR3 spans 16 residues. DNA of the CDR3: TGTGCCAGCAGTCTTCTACAGGGGGCCCTCTACAATGAGCAGTTCTTC. Protein product: CASSLLQGALYNEQFF.

In its sample, this clonotype was seen many times. This chain uses TRBV27 with TRBJ2-7; perhaps TRBD1 as D (6 bases). The length of the CDR3 is 15 residues. The germline V and J ends were trimmed by 1 base and 2 bases, with 12 bases remaining between them. Germline loops: CDR1 MNHEY, CDR2 SMNVEV (reference sequence). The CDR3 nucleotides read TGTGCCAGCAGTTTATACGCGGACAGAACCTACGAGCAGTACTTC. Encoded protein: CASSLYADRTYEQYF.

Turning to this clonotype: Mismatch with germline at one junction end may stem from a read error. The V gene is TRBV6-2 or TRBV6-3, the J gene TRBJ1-2; 7 nucleotides align to TRBD1. Germline-derived CDR1 and CDR2 are MNHEY and SVGEGT. This CDR3 region has 15 residues. CDR3: CASIYVTGRYYVYTF. The CDR3 DNA is TGTGCCAGCATTTACGTGACAGGGCGGTACTATGTCTACACCTTC.

The gene calls are TRBV29-1 and TRBJ1-2; D not resolved. CDR1 and CDR2 (germline): SQVTM, ANQGSEA. Trimming took off 7 bases at V and 4 bases at J, with 10 bases between the two ends. The CDR3 runs to 11 residues. The CDR3 DNA reads TGCAGCGCCGGGTCCTCCTATGGCTACACCTTC. It encodes CSAGSSYGYTF. Full variable domain (remainder filled in from reference TRBV29-1 and TRBJ1-2): SAVISQKPSRDICQRGTSLTIQCQVDSQVTMMFWYRQQPGQSLTLIATANQGSEATYESGFVIDKFPISRPNLTFSTLTVSNMSPEDSSIYLCSAGSSYGYTFGSGTRLTVV.

This clonotype was observed many times. The V call is TRBV24-1, the J call TRBJ1-2; no clear D. V was trimmed by 4 bases and J by 4 bases, leaving 18 bases between them. Germline CDR1 KGHDR, CDR2 SFDVKD. There are 16 residues in the CDR3. The CDR3 DNA reads as TGTGCCACCAGTGACCCCACCCGTGGTGCTGGCTATGGCTACACCTTC. It encodes CATSDPTRGAGYGYTF.

This clonotype was seen repeatedly, ten times or more. This chain connects TRBV7-9 to TRBJ1-3; perhaps TRBD1 as D (6 bases). Germline V lookup: CDR1 SEHNR, CDR2 FQNEAQ (reference sequence). The CDR3 loop spans 17 amino acids. Trimming removed 3 bases at V and 0 bases at J, with 15 bases between. DNA of the CDR3: TGTGCCAGCAGCTTGGGGATGGAGGGGGACTCTGGAAACACCATATATTTT. Its protein is CASSLGMEGDSGNTIYF.

This clonotype was recorded many times. The chain combines TRBV6-2 or TRBV6-3 with TRBJ1-2; D is ambiguous. CDR3 length: 17 residues. Trimming took off 2 bases at V and 2 bases at J, with 18 bases between the two ends. The germline gives CDR1 MNHEY, CDR2 SVGEGT. CDR3 amino acids: CASSYPTRGVSNYGYTF. The CDR3 region has the DNA TGTGCCAGCAGTTACCCCACCCGGGGAGTATCAAACTATGGCTACACCTTC.

This clonotype ranks as medium-sized. The chain carries TRBV7-6 and TRBJ1-3; 9 bases line up with TRBD1. The CDR3 totals 14 residues. CDR1 SGHVS and CDR2 FNYEAQ come from the germline V gene. V lost 1 base to trimming and J lost 8 bases; unmatched junction nucleotides: 3. The CDR3 loop reads CASSLGDRVDTIYF. CDR3 coding DNA: TGTGCCAGCAGCTTAGGGGACAGGGTAGACACCATATATTTT.

This clonotype was observed at least ten times. The chain has TRBV18 and TRBJ2-5; 9 bases fit TRBD2. The CDR3 is 16 residues long. J was trimmed by 3 bases and V by 0 bases; bases with no gene match: 5. Germline V gene sequence: CDR1 KGHSH, CDR2 LQKENI. In DNA form, the CDR3 reads TGTGCCAGCTCACCACCGAGACTAGCGGAGAAAGAGACCCAGTACTTC. Amino acids: CASSPPRLAEKETQYF.

Ten or more counts support this clonotype. The chain couples TRBV6-1 to TRBJ1-2, with no clear D. CDR3 length: 16 amino acids. The V end was cut by 1 base, the J end by 4 bases, with 16 bases between. Looked up from germline, CDR1 is MNHNS and CDR2 is SASEGT. CDR3 nucleotides: TGTGCCAGCAGTGAAGGAAAGGGAGGAGACCCCTATGGCTACACCTTC. Encoded protein: CASSEGKGGDPYGYTF.

This clonotype has a handful of counts. V gene TRBV3-1 combines with J gene TRBJ1-2; 8 bases agree with TRBD1. Germline CDR1 and CDR2: LGHDT and YNNKEL (reference sequence). CDR3 size: 16 residues. V lost 2 bases to trimming and J lost 8 bases; unmatched junction nucleotides: 13. Here the CDR3 reads CASSQQVRRQGTGYTF. CDR3 nucleotides: TGTGCCAGCAGCCAACAAGTTCGCCGACAGGGGACCGGCTACACCTTC. Variable domain in full (rest from reference TRBV3-1 and TRBJ1-2): DTAVSQTPKYLVTQMGNDKSIKCEQNLGHDTMYWYKQDSKKFLKIMFSYNNKELIINETVPNRFSPKSPDKAHLNLHINSLELGDSAVYFCASSQQVRRQGTGYTFGSGTRLTVV.

Ten or more counts support this clonotype. This chain links TRBV4-2 with TRBJ2-3; TRBD2 matches at 10 bases. This CDR3 comprises 19 residues. V lost 0 bases and J lost 2; bases outside the gene matches: 11. CDR1 is LGHNA and CDR2 is YNFKEQ in the germline V gene. Here the CDR3 reads CASSQDESSGGRDTDTQYF. CDR3 bases: TGTGCCAGCAGCCAAGATGAGTCTAGCGGGGGAAGGGACACAGATACGCAGTATTTT.

By sample share, this clonotype is medium-sized. The V call is TRBV27, the J call TRBJ2-1; perhaps TRBD2 as D (6 bases). Trimming pared 0 bases from V and 2 bases from J, leaving 14 bases between. Germline-derived CDR1 and CDR2 are MNHEY and SMNVEV (reference sequence). The CDR3 runs to 17 residues. The CDR3 bases are TGTGCCAGCAGTTTATCGGGGGGAACCGACACCTACAATGAGCAGTTCTTC. This gives the protein CASSLSGGTDTYNEQFF.

The V gene is TRBV6-1, the J gene TRBJ1-3; possibly TRBD1 for D (5 bases). CDR3 length: 16 residues. The V gene's germline CDR1 is MNHNS and CDR2 SASEGT. The germline V and J ends were trimmed by 0 bases and 4 bases, with 13 bases remaining between them. CDR3 residues: CASSEAGGGLGNTIYF. As DNA, the CDR3 is TGTGCCAGCAGTGAAGCGGGGGGAGGGCTAGGAAACACCATATATTTT.

This clonotype has at least ten counts. V is TRBV19 and J is TRBJ2-5; D is undetermined. In germline, CDR1 is LNHDA, CDR2 SQIVND (reference sequence). The CDR3 runs 15 residues. The ends were cut back, 3 bases at V and 5 bases at J, with 16 bases in the middle. The CDR3 DNA follows: TGTGCCAGTAGTATCCGACCGGATTCCTTGGAGACCCAGTACTTC. Its protein product is CASSIRPDSLETQYF.

Worth noting for this clonotype: This could be a read error, since a much larger clone is one nucleotide away. The chain joins TRBV20-1 to TRBJ2-4; D unresolved. This CDR3 has 15 residues. CDR1 is DFQATT, CDR2 SNEGSKA, per germline (reference sequence). The CDR3: CSASMVSIAKKIQYF. CDR3 in DNA: TGCAGTGCTAGTATGGTCTCGATAGCCAAAAAAATTCAGTACTTC.

Within the sample, this clonotype is large (0.1 to 1%). The chain is built from TRBV5-1 and TRBJ1-1, with TRBD1 matching over 10 bases. The CDR3 extends over 17 amino acids. Germline loops: CDR1 SGHRS, CDR2 YFSETQ. V shed 0 bases and J 1 base; nucleotides not matched to a gene: 6. CDR3 DNA: TGCGCCAGCAGCTTGGGGGACAGGGGCCCGGAGAACACTGAAGCTTTCTTT. This translates into CASSLGDRGPENTEAFF.

This clonotype was observed at least ten times. The rearrangement joins TRBV19 to TRBJ2-7; D unclear. Trimming took off 0 bases at V and 3 bases at J, with 18 bases between the two ends. The CDR3 spans 17 residues. From germline, CDR1 is LNHDA and CDR2 SQIVND (reference sequence). CDR3 loop: CASSIEASSAQVYEQYF. CDR3 sequence (DNA): TGTGCCAGTAGTATAGAAGCGAGCTCGGCCCAGGTCTACGAGCAGTACTTC.

For this clonotype: One end of the junction does not line up with germline, which may come from a read error. In DNA, the CDR3 is TGCGCCATTAGCCAAGTAACCGGGACTAGGCTCTACGAGCAGTATTTC. Encoded protein: CAISQVTGTRLYEQYF. The gene calls are TRBV4-1 and TRBJ2-7; TRBD2 agrees at 8 bases. Per the germline V gene, CDR1 is MGHRA and CDR2 is YSYEKL. The CDR3 totals 16 residues.

This clonotype showed up many times. The gene calls are TRBV2 and TRBJ1-2, with D maybe TRBD1 (5 bases). V lost 7 bases and J 7 bases, leaving 10 bases between the germline ends. Germline values: CDR1 SNHLY, CDR2 FYNNEI. CDR3 length: 11 amino acids. The CDR3 reads CASNQGFGYTF. The CDR3 coding sequence is TGTGCCAGCAATCAGGGTTTTGGCTACACCTTC. The full variable domain, rest sourced from reference TRBV2 and TRBJ1-2, is EPEVTQTPSHQVTQMGQEVILRCVPISNHLYFYWYRQILGQKVEFLVSFYNNEISEKSEIFDDQFSVERPDGSNFTLKIRSTKLEDSAMYFCASNQGFGYTFGSGTRLTVV.

This clonotype was counted at least ten times. This rearrangement joins TRBV28 to TRBJ2-5; either TRBD1 or TRBD2 may supply D (5 bases each). In germline, CDR1 is MDHEN, CDR2 SYDVKM. V was trimmed by 6 bases and J by 2 bases, leaving 7 bases between them. The CDR3 spans 12 residues. CDR3 region: CASSEGQETQYF. DNA for the CDR3: TGTGCCAGCAGCGAGGGGCAAGAGACCCAGTACTTC.

This clonotype appeared many times. This chain joins TRBV27 and TRBJ2-7; 10 positions match TRBD2. Germline CDR1 MNHEY, CDR2 SMNVEV (reference sequence). The J segment lost 4 bases and the V segment lost 3 bases, leaving 3 bases of the junction unmatched. This CDR3 comprises 14 residues. CDR3 DNA sequence: TGTGCCAGCAGTTTGTCGGGACTAGCGTACGAGCAGTACTTC. It yields the protein CASSLSGLAYEQYF.